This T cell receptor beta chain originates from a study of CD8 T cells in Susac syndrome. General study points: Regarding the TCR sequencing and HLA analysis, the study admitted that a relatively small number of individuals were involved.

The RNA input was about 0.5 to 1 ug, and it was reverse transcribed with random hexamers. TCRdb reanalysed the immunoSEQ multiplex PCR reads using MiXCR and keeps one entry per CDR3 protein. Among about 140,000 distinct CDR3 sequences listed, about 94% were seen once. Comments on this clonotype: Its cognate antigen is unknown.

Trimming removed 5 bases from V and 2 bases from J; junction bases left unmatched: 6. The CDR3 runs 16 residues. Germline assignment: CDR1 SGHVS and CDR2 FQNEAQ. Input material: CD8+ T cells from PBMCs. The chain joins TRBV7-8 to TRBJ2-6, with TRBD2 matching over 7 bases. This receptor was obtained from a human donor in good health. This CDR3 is CASSPGRAPGANVLTF. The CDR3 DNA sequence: TGTGCCAGCAGCCCGGGGAGGGCGCCTGGGGCCAACGTCCTGACTTTC.